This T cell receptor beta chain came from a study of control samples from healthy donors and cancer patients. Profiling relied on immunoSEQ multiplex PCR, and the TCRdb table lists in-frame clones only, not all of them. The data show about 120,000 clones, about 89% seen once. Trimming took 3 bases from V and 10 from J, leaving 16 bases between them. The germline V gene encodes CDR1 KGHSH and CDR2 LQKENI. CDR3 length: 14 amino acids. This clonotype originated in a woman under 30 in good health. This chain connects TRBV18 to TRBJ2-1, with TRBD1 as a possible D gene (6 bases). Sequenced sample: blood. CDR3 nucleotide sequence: TGTGCCAGCTCACCGGACAGCGTTTCCTACGAGCAGTTCTTC. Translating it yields CASSPDSVSYEQFF.